This T cell receptor beta chain was sequenced for a study of beta chain features in type 1 diabetes. Overall study findings and caveats: Researchers report that Type 1 diabetes patients had moderately but significantly shorter TCRB CDR3s across all four CD4+ subsets. Lower insertion and higher deletion counts appeared at VDJ junctions in type 1 diabetes patients.

This clone was picked up a small number of times. Antigen unknown. The CDR3 is 17 residues long. The germline CDR1 and CDR2 sequences are SEHNR and FQNEAQ (reference sequence). Trimming removed 4 bases at V and 0 bases at J, with 18 bases between. Of the isolated RNA, all was reverse transcribed, and so the sequenced material was expressed TCRB transcripts. TCRdb's table, derived via immunoSEQ multiplex PCR, lists solely in-frame clones and lacks some. Here the sample spans 25,000 to 30,000 clones, about 65% being singletons. The sequenced sample was Tregs from blood. The TCR comes from a woman aged 25-40 years with type 1 diabetes. The chain is built from TRBV7-9 and TRBJ1-1; maybe TRBD1 (5 bases). CDR3 sequence reads: CASSSHPDSALNTEAFF. The CDR3 DNA sequence: TGTGCCAGCAGCTCACACCCAGACAGCGCATTGAACACTGAAGCTTTCTTT.